This T cell receptor (beta chain) is from a study of T cell repertoires in cytomegalovirus infection. Study in general: Both a matching HLA type and CMV infection were indicated by public TCR beta signatures.

With regard to this clonotype: The antigen remains undetermined.

TCRdb called the reads again in MiXCR, with one record for every CDR3 protein. The sample yields 500,000 or so distinct CDR3 sequences, approximately 15% seen once. Findings of the study overall: Cumulative frequency of public TCR beta families picked out carriers of CMV plus the relevant HLA. The response measured ex vivo was dominated by TCR beta clonotypes (HLA-C-restricted and CMV-specific).

Germline V lookup: CDR1 MGHRA, CDR2 YSYEKL. This CDR3 has 14 amino acids. With 1 base clipped from V and 7 bases from J, the junction kept 2 bases outside the gene matches. This TCR was recovered from a human donor in good health (CMV status not recorded). Some clones in this sample may be carry-over from other donors' samples. The gene calls are TRBV4-1 and TRBJ2-1; 9 positions match TRBD1. Sequences were obtained from CD8+ T cells from PBMCs. The CDR3: CASSQATGGNEQFF. The CDR3, as DNA: TGCGCCAGCAGCCAAGCGACAGGGGGTAATGAGCAGTTCTTC.